Listed below are T cell receptor beta chains from one sample, sequenced in a study of shared clonotypes between healthy human individuals. Sequenced by immunoSEQ multiplex PCR; TCRdb stores in-frame clones only, minus some. The sample lists roughly 1 million clones, roughly 74% occurring once. The sequencing sample was made of memory CD4+ T cells from PBMCs. Receptors were obtained from a young man in good health. Some clones in this sample may be carry-over from other donors' samples. The CDR3 runs from the conserved cysteine through the conserved F or W. D genes are given only for firm matches. Rows may omit the clone size; those that give it use once, few, many or a size class.

size,V,J,D,CDR3,DNA
NA,TRBV28,TRBJ2-7,NA,CASSSSGLWGEQYF,TGTGCCAGCAGTTCGTCCGGCCTCTGGGGCGAGCAGTACTTC
NA,TRBV7-8,TRBJ2-3,TRBD2,CASSERLAGNTDTQYF,TGTGCCAGCAGCGAACGACTAGCGGGAAACACAGATACGCAGTATTTT
NA,TRBV7-2,TRBJ2-3,TRBD2,CASSYTGLAGAADTQYF,TGTGCCAGCAGCTATACCGGACTAGCGGGAGCGGCAGATACGCAGTATTTT
NA,TRBV7-2,TRBJ2-2,TRBD2,CASGLEYTGELFF,TGTGCCAGCGGACTAGAATACACCGGGGAGCTGTTTTTT
NA,TRBV11-1,TRBJ2-5,NA,CASSIRSRAGETQYF,TGTGCCAGCAGCATCAGGTCCCGTGCGGGCGAGACCCAGTACTTC
NA,TRBV19,TRBJ2-1,TRBD1,CASTTGTGGINEQFF,TGTGCCAGTACCACCGGGACAGGGGGCATTAATGAGCAGTTCTTC
NA,TRBV6-1,TRBJ1-1,NA,CASISKGVVTEAFF,TGTGCCAGCATCTCAAAAGGGGTGGTCACTGAAGCTTTCTTT
few,TRBV4-2,TRBJ1-4,NA,CASSQVQETNEKLFF,TGTGCCAGCAGCCAAGTTCAGGAAACTAATGAAAAACTGTTTTTT
NA,TRBV28,TRBJ2-3,NA,CASSRTSTDTQYF,TGTGCCAGCAGTCGAACCAGCACAGATACGCAGTATTTT
NA,TRBV6-6,TRBJ2-2,TRBD1,CASRRQGSTGELFF,TGTGCCAGCAGGCGACAGGGGAGCACCGGGGAGCTGTTTTTT
NA,TRBV19,TRBJ2-3,TRBD2,CASTWSGGWDSTDTQYF,TGTGCCAGTACGTGGAGCGGGGGCTGGGATAGCACAGATACGCAGTATTTT
NA,TRBV5-1,TRBJ1-1,TRBD1,CASSNQGPGGGEAFF,TGCGCCAGCAGCAACCAGGGACCAGGGGGAGGTGAAGCTTTCTTT
NA,TRBV7-2,TRBJ2-2,NA,CASSFLGRGAGELFF,TGTGCCAGCAGCTTTTTAGGAAGGGGAGCCGGGGAGCTGTTTTTT
NA,TRBV6-1,TRBJ1-3,NA,CASSEQGPGNTIYF,TGTGCCAGCAGTGAACAGGGGCCCGGAAACACCATATATTTT
NA,TRBV28,TRBJ1-3,NA,CASISGSGNTIYF,TGTGCCAGCATCTCGGGCTCTGGAAACACCATATATTTT
NA,TRBV27,TRBJ2-7,NA,CASSLGIEYEQYF,TGTGCCAGCAGTTTGGGGATCGAATACGAGCAGTACTTC
NA,TRBV27,TRBJ1-1,TRBD1,CASSLQGVVNTEAFF,TGTGCCAGCAGTCTACAGGGGGTAGTGAACACTGAAGCTTTCTTT
NA,TRBV30,TRBJ1-2,NA,CAWSVGGFGYGYTF,TGTGCCTGGAGTGTAGGGGGATTCGGTTATGGCTACACCTTC
many,TRBV6-1,TRBJ2-2,NA,CASSVAPLGFPGELFF,TGTGCCAGCAGTGTAGCCCCTTTGGGTTTTCCCGGGGAGCTGTTTTTT
NA,TRBV11-2,TRBJ2-7,TRBD2,CASRALKAGGSSYEQYF,TGTGCCAGCAGGGCCCTTAAAGCGGGAGGGAGCTCCTACGAGCAGTACTTC
NA,TRBV4-2,TRBJ1-3,NA,CASSQGSGAGNTIYF,TGTGCCAGCAGCCAAGGTTCAGGGGCTGGAAACACCATATATTTT
once,TRBV19,TRBJ1-2,NA,CASSTQGRYTF,TGTGCCAGTAGTACCCAGGGACGCTACACCTTC
NA,TRBV7-9,TRBJ1-3,TRBD1,CASSSGTGGNTIYF,TGTGCCAGCAGCTCAGGGACAGGAGGAAACACCATATATTTT
NA,TRBV5-1,TRBJ1-2,TRBD1,CASRAGGTGNYGYTF,TGCGCCAGCAGAGCAGGGGGCACTGGTAACTATGGCTACACCTTC
NA,TRBV28,TRBJ2-7,TRBD1,CASSSPRDRGQVRYEQYF,TGTGCCAGCAGTTCCCCCCGGGACAGGGGGCAAGTTCGCTACGAGCAGTACTTC
NA,TRBV7-9,TRBJ1-2,NA,CASSFAGSNYGYTF,TGTGCCAGCAGCTTCGCCGGAAGTAACTATGGCTACACCTTC
NA,TRBV2,TRBJ2-1,NA,CASSVLAGEDEQFF,TGTGCCAGCAGTGTTCTAGCAGGGGAAGATGAGCAGTTCTTC
NA,TRBV5-8,TRBJ2-2,NA,CASSLIGANTGELFF,TGTGCCAGCAGCTTGATCGGGGCAAACACCGGGGAGCTGTTTTTT
NA,TRBV10-3,TRBJ1-2,NA,CAIRDSDYSGGGYTF,TGTGCCATCAGGGACTCAGATTACTCCGGGGGAGGCTACACCTTC
NA,TRBV28,TRBJ1-5,NA,CASKEGSWSNQPQHF,TGTGCCAGCAAAGAAGGATCGTGGAGCAATCAGCCCCAGCATTTT
NA,TRBV5-1,TRBJ1-2,NA,CASSPGSGTSGYTF,TGCGCCAGCAGCCCGGGGTCCGGGACGTCGGGCTACACCTTC
NA,TRBV5-1,TRBJ2-6,NA,CASSSGYSGANVLTF,TGCGCCAGCAGCTCCGGATACTCTGGGGCCAACGTCCTGACTTTC